These 17 T cell receptor beta chains share one sample of origin, sequenced in a study of T cells after yellow fever vaccination. TCRdb processed the 5' RACE reads anew with MiXCR; each CDR3 protein has one entry. The sample holds hundreds of thousands of distinct CDR3 sequences; roughly 14% are singletons and the top ten take 11% to 15%. Sequenced here: PBMCs, sampled on the day of the yellow fever booster vaccination. The receptors shown here come from a man younger than 40 who received the YFV17D yellow fever vaccine.

A few counts support this clonotype. The V gene is TRBV7-2, the J gene TRBJ2-6; the D is unclear. This CDR3 comprises 15 residues. Germline loops: CDR1 SGHTA, CDR2 FQGNSA. V was trimmed by 1 base and J by 5 bases, leaving 9 bases between them. The CDR3 DNA reads as TGTGCCAGCAGCTTAGGGGCGTTACGGGCCAACGTCCTGACTTTC. The encoded protein is CASSLGALRANVLTF.

The chain employs TRBV19 and TRBJ2-3; maybe TRBD2 (5 bases). This CDR3 is 15 amino acids long. CDR1 is LNHDA, CDR2 SQIVND, per germline (reference sequence). V was cut by 6 bases and J by 2 bases, with 15 bases left in between. CDR3 bases: TGTGCCAGTAGACAAATAACTAGTAACACAGATACGCAGTATTTT. The encoded protein is CASRQITSNTDTQYF.

There are many counts of this clonotype. CDR3 residues: CASSFSDTQYF. In nucleotides, the CDR3 is TGTGCCAGCAGTTTCTCAGATACGCAGTATTTT. The V and J genes are TRBV12-3 or TRBV12-4 and TRBJ2-3; no reliable D call. V lost 3 bases to trimming and J lost 4 bases, with 2 bases between them. The CDR3 covers 11 residues.

The table lists this clonotype with a few counts. V gene TRBV6-1 combines with J gene TRBJ2-7; TRBD2 might be the D (7 bases). Germline V lookup: CDR1 MNHNS, CDR2 SASEGT. The CDR3 contains 15 residues. V was clipped by 9 bases and J by 5 bases, with 23 bases between them. Written as DNA, the CDR3 is TGTGCCAGTAGCTTGGGGGCGGGAGTAGTAGACGAGCAGTACTTC. Protein sequence: CASSLGAGVVDEQYF.

V and J are TRBV30 and TRBJ1-1; D is undetermined. Looked up from germline, CDR1 is GTSNPN and CDR2 is SVGIG (reference sequence). V was pared by 3 bases and J by 6 bases, with 14 bases between. The CDR3 spans 13 residues. As DNA, the CDR3 is TGTGCCTGGAGCTCCCAGAGCTCCGCTGAAGCTTTCTTT. Translation: CAWSSQSSAEAFF.

The chain joins TRBV3-1 to TRBJ2-1; tentative D call: TRBD1 (5 bases). V was cut by 3 bases and J by 8 bases, with 8 bases left in between. The germline V gene encodes CDR1 LGHDT and CDR2 YNNKEL (reference sequence). The CDR3 length is 12 residues. CDR3 sequence reads: CASSHRVHEQFF. The CDR3, as DNA: TGTGCCAGCAGCCACAGGGTTCATGAGCAGTTCTTC.

This clonotype was counted only a few times. The chain recombines TRBV5-1 with TRBJ2-1, with 14 bases aligning to TRBD2. Germline values: CDR1 SGHRS, CDR2 YFSETQ. The CDR3 loop spans 15 amino acids. V lost 4 bases, J lost 9 bases, and 6 bases stayed unmatched. CDR3 in amino acids: CASSRGTSGSVEQFF. In DNA, the CDR3 is TGCGCCAGCAGCCGAGGGACTAGCGGGAGTGTTGAGCAGTTCTTC.

This clonotype was counted between two and nine times. The rearrangement links TRBV20-1 to TRBJ2-5; D is ambiguous. The germline gives CDR1 DFQATT, CDR2 SNEGSKA (reference sequence). The V end lost 1 base, the J end lost 4 bases, and 13 bases lay between the germline ends. This CDR3 is built from 14 residues. CDR3: CSARVADIGETQYF. The CDR3 nucleotides are TGCAGTGCTAGAGTCGCCGACATCGGAGAGACCCAGTACTTC.

This clonotype was detected a few times. J is TRBJ2-5 and V is TRBV20-1, with D perhaps TRBD1 (6 bases). V lost 0 bases to trimming and J lost 5 bases, with 13 bases between them. The CDR3 has 14 residues. Germline CDR1 reads DFQATT; CDR2 reads SNEGSKA (reference sequence). CDR3 in amino acids: CSARDDRTGETQYF. In DNA, the CDR3 is TGCAGTGCTAGAGATGATCGAACAGGGGAGACCCAGTACTTC.

CDR3 in DNA: TGTGCCAGCAGCCCCGACCCCGCTACGCAGTATTTT. It translates to CASSPDPATQYF. This chain uses TRBV4-2 with TRBJ2-3, with D unresolved. Germline V gene sequence: CDR1 LGHNA, CDR2 YNFKEQ. V was clipped by 4 bases and J by 8 bases, with 10 bases between them. The CDR3 runs 12 residues.

This clonotype appeared a few times. The V and J genes are TRBV7-2 and TRBJ2-3; TRBD2 agrees at 12 bases. J was trimmed by 8 bases and V by 4 bases; bases with no gene match: 7. The CDR3 is 15 residues long. Germline V gene sequence: CDR1 SGHTA, CDR2 FQGNSA. The CDR3 sequence: CASSYRLAGVSTQYF. CDR3 sequence (DNA): TGTGCCAGCAGCTACAGACTAGCGGGAGTCTCTACGCAGTATTTT.

There are many counts of this clonotype. The junction and the germline gene differ at one end; a read error may be behind it. V and J are TRBV12-3 or TRBV12-4 and TRBJ2-5, with D possibly being TRBD2 (6 bases). The CDR3 has 13 residues. CDR3 nucleotides: TGTGCCAGCAGCTTAGTCGGGAGAGAGACCCAGTACTTC. The encoded protein is CASSLVGRETQYF.

This clonotype appeared a few times. The V gene is TRBV14, the J gene TRBJ1-2; D not resolved. The V and J ends lost 4 bases and 0 bases respectively, with 15 bases between them. Germline V gives CDR1 SGHDN, CDR2 FVKESK. The CDR3 is 16 amino acids. The CDR3 reads CASSPHGHLANYGYTF. As DNA, the CDR3 is TGTGCCAGCAGCCCCCACGGGCATCTAGCTAACTATGGCTACACCTTC.

The V call is TRBV29-1, the J call TRBJ2-7; D gene unclear. Per the germline V gene, CDR1 is SQVTM and CDR2 is ANQGSEA. The CDR3 is 10 residues long. Trimming removed 4 bases at V and 6 bases at J, with 7 bases between. The CDR3 spells CSVVGVEQYF. DNA for the CDR3: TGCAGCGTTGTTGGTGTCGAGCAGTACTTC.

Many counts were recorded for this clonotype. The chain uses TRBV7-2 and TRBJ2-5, with D perhaps matching TRBD2 (6 bases). The CDR3 sequence is 14 residues long. Deletions cut 5 bases from V and 2 bases from J, with 12 bases between. Germline V lookup: CDR1 SGHTA, CDR2 FQGNSA. The CDR3 reads CASSRRREQETQYF. For the CDR3, the DNA is TGTGCCAGCAGCCGCAGGAGGGAACAAGAGACCCAGTACTTC.

The V gene is TRBV4-3, the J gene TRBJ2-7; D not certain. The CDR3 has 14 amino acids. Germline CDR1 reads LGHNA; CDR2 reads YSLEER. Trimming removed 0 bases at V and 3 bases at J, with 9 bases between. The CDR3 is CASSQDRVGYEQYF. In nucleotides, the CDR3 is TGCGCCAGCAGCCAAGATAGGGTAGGCTACGAGCAGTACTTC.

J is TRBJ2-7 and V is TRBV20-1; 8 nucleotides match TRBD2. Germline V lookup: CDR1 DFQATT, CDR2 SNEGSKA (reference sequence). There are 13 residues in the CDR3. Trimming cost V 6 bases and J 3 bases; bases outside gene matches: 7. CDR3 region: CSALLAGGYEQYF. CDR3 nucleotide sequence: TGCAGTGCCCTCTTGGCGGGAGGCTACGAGCAGTACTTC.